This T cell receptor beta chain was retrieved from a study of OX40 agonist ivuxolimab in advanced cancers. The overall study: Patients were given ivuxolimab, an antibody that agonizes OX40 (CD134).

Study-level points and caveats: Partly responding patients at 0.1-3.0 mg/kg showed some of the smallest clonal expansion.

To note about this clone: The antigen remains unidentified.

The CDR3 length is 17 residues. The V segment lost 2 bases and the J segment 0 bases; nucleotides outside the gene matches: 4. From germline, CDR1 is MGHRA and CDR2 YSYEKL. The protocol was immunoSEQ multiplex PCR, while the TCRdb copy is restricted to in-frame clones and leaves out a portion. Of about 100,000 clones listed, roughly 90% were seen once; the top ten hold 1% to 1.5%. The source of this sequence is an adult with an advanced solid tumor such as melanoma, head and neck, liver or kidney cancer. The source material was CD4+ or CD8+ T cells sorted from blood, sampled in a trial of the OX40 agonist ivuxolimab. This chain uses TRBV4-1 with TRBJ2-2, with 9 bases lining up with TRBD2. The CDR3 here is CASSQISSGTNTGELFF. The CDR3 DNA reads as TGCGCCAGCAGCCAAATATCTAGCGGGACGAACACCGGGGAGCTGTTTTTT.